These 4 T cell receptor beta chains share one sample of origin, sequenced in a study of shared clonotypes between healthy human individuals. CD45RO-negative, CCR7-selected cells formed the naive CD8 fraction, which excluded terminally differentiated effector memory CD45RA+ cells. Assay used: immunoSEQ multiplex PCR; TCRdb lists only in-frame clones, some missing. In the table there are hundreds of thousands of clones, 98% of which are singletons. Sequenced sample: naive CD8+ T cells sorted from blood. These receptors came from a young man in good health.

In the case of this clone: At the DNA level, this CDR3 is encoded by other sequences in the same sample as well. The genes are TRBV11-3 and TRBJ2-1; possibly TRBD1 for D (6 bases). This CDR3 has 12 amino acids. V shed 3 bases and J shed 10 bases, with 10 bases lying between them. The germline V gene encodes CDR1 SGHNT and CDR2 YENEEA. The CDR3 DNA is TGTGCCAGCAGCTTGGGGGCTGGGGAGCAGTTCTTC. It is translated as CASSLGAGEQFF.

This rearrangement joins TRBV7-9 to TRBJ2-1; 7 bases fit TRBD2. Germline V gene lookup returns CDR1 SEHNR and CDR2 FQNEAQ (reference sequence). This CDR3 contains 15 residues. J gave up 6 bases and V 4 bases, and 9 bases lay outside the gene matches. DNA for the CDR3: TGTGCCAGCAGCTCTGACGGTGGACTAGTCAATGAGCAGTTCTTC. This encodes CASSSDGGLVNEQFF.

The chain has TRBV18 and TRBJ1-5, with a possible D match to TRBD1 (5 bases). The CDR3 runs 14 residues. V dropped 4 bases and J dropped 1 base, with 8 bases sitting between them. The V gene's germline CDR1 is KGHSH and CDR2 LQKENI. The DNA for the CDR3 is TGTGCCAGCTCACTGGACAAGAGCAATCAGCCCCAGCATTTT. As protein: CASSLDKSNQPQHF.

CDR3 residues: CASSFGTAGNTIYF. The CDR3 DNA sequence: TGTGCCAGCAGCTTTGGGACAGCTGGAAACACCATATATTTT. This rearrangement joins TRBV6-5 to TRBJ1-3; TRBD1 agrees at 7 bases. Germline V gene sequence: CDR1 MNHEY, CDR2 SVGAGI. CDR3 length equals 14 residues. The trim removed 6 bases at V and 2 bases at J, leaving 4 bases unmatched.